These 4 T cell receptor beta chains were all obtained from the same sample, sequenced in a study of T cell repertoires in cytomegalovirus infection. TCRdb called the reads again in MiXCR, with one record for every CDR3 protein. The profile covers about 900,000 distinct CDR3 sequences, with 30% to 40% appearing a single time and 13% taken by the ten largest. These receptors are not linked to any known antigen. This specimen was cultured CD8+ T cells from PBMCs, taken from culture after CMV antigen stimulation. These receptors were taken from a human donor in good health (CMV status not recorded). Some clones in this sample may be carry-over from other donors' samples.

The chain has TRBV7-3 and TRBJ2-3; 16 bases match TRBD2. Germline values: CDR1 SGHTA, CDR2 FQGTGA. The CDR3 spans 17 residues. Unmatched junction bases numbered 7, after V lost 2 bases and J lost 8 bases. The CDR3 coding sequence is TGTGCCAGCAGCTTACTCGGGACTAGCGGGGGGGAAGGTACGCAGTATTTT. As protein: CASSLLGTSGGEGTQYF.

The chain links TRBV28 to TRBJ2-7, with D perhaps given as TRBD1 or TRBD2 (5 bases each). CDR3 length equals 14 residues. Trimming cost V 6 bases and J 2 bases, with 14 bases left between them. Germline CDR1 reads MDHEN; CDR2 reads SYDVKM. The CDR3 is CASRPGPGAYEQYV. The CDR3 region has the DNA TGTGCCAGCAGGCCGGGGCCAGGAGCCTACGAGCAGTACGTC.

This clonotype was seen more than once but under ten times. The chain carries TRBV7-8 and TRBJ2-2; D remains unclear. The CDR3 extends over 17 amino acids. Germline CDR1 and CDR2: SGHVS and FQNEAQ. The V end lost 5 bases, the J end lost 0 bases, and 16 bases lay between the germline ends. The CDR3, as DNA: TGTGCCAGCAGCCAGGTACAGTTGGTCGCGAACACCGGGGAGCTGTTTTTT. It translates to CASSQVQLVANTGELFF.

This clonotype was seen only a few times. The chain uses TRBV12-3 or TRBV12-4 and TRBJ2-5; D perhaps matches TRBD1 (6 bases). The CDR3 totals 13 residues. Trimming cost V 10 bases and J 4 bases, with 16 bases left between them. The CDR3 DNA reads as TGTGCCACCCGTAGGGGGTTGGGAGAGACCCAGTACTTC. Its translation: CATRRGLGETQYF.